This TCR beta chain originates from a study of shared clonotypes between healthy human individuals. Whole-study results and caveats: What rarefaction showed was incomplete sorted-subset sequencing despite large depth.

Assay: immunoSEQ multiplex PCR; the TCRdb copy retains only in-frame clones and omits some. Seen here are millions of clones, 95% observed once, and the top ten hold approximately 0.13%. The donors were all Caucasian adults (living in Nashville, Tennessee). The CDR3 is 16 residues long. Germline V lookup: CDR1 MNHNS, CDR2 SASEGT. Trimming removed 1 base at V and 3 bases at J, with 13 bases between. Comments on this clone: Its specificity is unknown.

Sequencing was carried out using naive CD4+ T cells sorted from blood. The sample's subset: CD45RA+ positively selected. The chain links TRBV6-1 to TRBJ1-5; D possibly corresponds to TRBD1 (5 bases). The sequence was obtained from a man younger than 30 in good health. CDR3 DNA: TGTGCCAGCAGTGAAGGCCAGGGACGGGTCAATCAGCCCCAGCATTTT. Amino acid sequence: CASSEGQGRVNQPQHF.